One sample yielded the 5 T cell receptor beta chains listed below, sequenced in a study of response to subunit inactivated influenza vaccine. TCRdb ran MiXCR on the RT-PCR reads and lists one entry per CDR3 protein. The sample lists hundreds of thousands of distinct CDR3 sequences; 14% were seen once. Sequencing was performed on PBMCs from blood, taken roughly 2 weeks before vaccination. These receptors came from a man aged 50-60 years who received an inactivated influenza vaccine.

The chain employs TRBV5-6 and TRBJ1-2; D is possibly TRBD1 (5 bases). CDR3 size: 14 residues. Trimming stripped 2 bases from V and 3 bases from J, with 11 bases between. CDR1 is SGHDT, CDR2 YYEEEE, per germline. CDR3 DNA sequence: TGTGCCAGCAGCTTCGGGGGGGATCACTATGGCTACACCTTC. This encodes CASSFGGDHYGYTF.

This clonotype showed up many times. V and J are TRBV29-1 and TRBJ2-7; 12 bases line up with TRBD2. Germline V gene data show CDR1 as SQVTM and CDR2 as ANQGSEA. CDR3 length equals 13 residues. After removal of 1 base from V and 7 bases from J, the junction contained 2 bases not matched to a gene. Written as DNA, the CDR3 is TGCAGCGTTGAAGGGCTAGCGGGAGGGGAGCAGTACTTC. Its protein is CSVEGLAGGEQYF.

The chain is built from TRBV5-1 and TRBJ2-1; 13 bases are shared with TRBD2. The CDR3 runs to 15 residues. The germline gives CDR1 SGHRS, CDR2 YFSETQ. V was clipped by 4 bases and J by 12 bases; unmatched bases: 10. CDR3 protein: CASSPTSGRHSVQFF. CDR3 DNA sequence: TGCGCCAGCAGCCCGACTAGCGGGAGGCATAGTGTGCAGTTCTTC.

J is TRBJ2-7 and V is TRBV28, with D possibly being TRBD2 (5 bases). Between the trimmed V and J ends, which lost 7 bases and 4 bases, there was a span of 8 bases. The CDR3 extends over 11 amino acids. CDR1 and CDR2 (germline): MDHEN, SYDVKM. The CDR3 DNA follows: TGTGCCAGCAAAAGGAGGTACGAGCAGTACTTC. Translation: CASKRRYEQYF.

This clonotype was seen a handful of times. The chain uses TRBV6-1 and TRBJ2-7, with a tentative D call TRBD1 (8 bases). Germline CDR1 and CDR2: MNHNS and SASEGT. CDR3 length: 16 residues. V was pared by 6 bases and J by 2 bases, with 20 bases between. The CDR3 DNA reads TGTGCCAGCAGACCTAACAGGGGGGGGTTGACCTACGAGCAGTACTTC. Amino acids: CASRPNRGGLTYEQYF.